This T cell receptor beta chain stems from a study of a mutant IDH1 vaccine in newly diagnosed glioma (dated by TCRdb to about 2021). About the investigation overall: Patients were given eight vaccinations, in weeks 1, 3, 5, 7, 11, 15, 19 and 23, which matched visits V03 through V10. Prior to enrollment, patients had been given standard therapy consisting of radiotherapy alone, temozolomide alone, or radiochemotherapy with temozolomide, with the combination given to most patients. Vaccination started 4-6 weeks after radiotherapy alone, or was given together with temozolomide cycles in the groups whose treatment included chemotherapy. Of the 25 to 35 treated patients, around 62% were male and around 38% were female, and a mean age of roughly 37 years was recorded. Peripheral blood was drawn at six visits: V03 (baseline), V05, V07, V10, V12 and V13. Longitudinal TCRB deep sequencing was performed for about two dozen treated patients wherever samples were available for exploratory analyses. Findings and caveats that apply to the study as a whole: Vaccine-induced immune responses across multiple MHC alleles were detected in approximately 94% of patients. PBMC samples for TCRB deep sequencing were selected based on availability. Pseudoprogression appeared unrelated to alterations in the top peripheral T cell clonotypes detected by TCRB sequencing. It was noted by the authors that analyses of patient blood samples could not be reproduced owing to sample limitations.

For this clone: This receptor's antigen is unknown. Per-base qualities were not stored, and no clone one base away is much larger.

From cysteine to phenylalanine, the CDR3 is 12 amino acids long. CDR3 DNA only is kept here, 36 bases in frame from base 1. CDR1 and CDR2 are read off the germline V gene (reference sequence) as SEHNR and FQNEAQ. Trimming removed 5 bases from V and 10 bases from J; the gene matches leave 6 bases unexplained. The protocol used for the library was the immunoSEQ multiplex PCR assay. Rearranged TCR beta chain sequences were amplified with the hsTCRB Kit following the manufacturer's protocol. TCRB libraries were sequenced on an Illumina MiSeq. The authors' pipeline ran thus. Demultiplexing, trimming and gene mapping were performed with the kit vendor's proprietary platform. TCRdb obtained this table from immuneACCESS and retained in-frame rearrangements with V and J assigned. These tables miss some clones; where compared with another copy, unresolved V genes account for less than half of the shortfall, and the remainder is unexplained. V, J and clone size were drawn from that table, and D and trimming were deduced from the DNA. This sample is represented by around 62,000 clones; 70% to 90% of them were singletons. The ten biggest clones cover 1.5% to 2% of the sample.

What this sample's time point label stands for: week 11, during vaccination. Each vaccine dose was 300 ug of a 20-mer mutant IDH1 peptide in Montanide, given subcutaneously with topical imiquimod. The donors had newly diagnosed IDH1-mutant astrocytomas of WHO grade 3 or 4 that showed loss of nuclear ATRX. The samples were drawn from NOA16, a multicentre, single-arm, open-label phase I trial in Germany that tested a mutant IDH1 peptide vaccine in humans for the first time. Genomic DNA for TCRB sequencing was extracted from EDTA blood using the DNeasy Blood and Tissue Kit. This receptor was identified in a man aged 40-49 years with glioma. Rearrangement joined TRBV7-9 to TRBJ1-1; 8 bases in between match TRBD1. This specimen consisted of PBMCs, obtained from a glioma patient whose treatment included an IDH1 peptide vaccine. The CDR3 corresponds to CASSHEQGGAFF. In nucleotide form, the sequence is TGTGCCAGCAGCCACGAACAGGGGGGAGCTTTCTTT.